Presented here are 16 T cell receptor beta chains from one specimen sequenced in a study of blood T cell repertoires in COVID-19. Produced via immunoSEQ multiplex PCR; TCRdb's table is partial and in-frame only. This sample yields around 270,000 clones, of which roughly 89% are seen a single time; roughly 4.8% belongs to the top ten. Specimen: peripheral blood. These receptors were taken from a man in his forties with acute or convalescent COVID-19.

The genes are TRBV27 and TRBJ2-7; a possible D gene is TRBD1 (6 bases). V lost 5 bases, J lost 5 bases, and 22 bases lay in between. The CDR3 covers 16 residues. Germline V gene lookup returns CDR1 MNHEY and CDR2 SMNVEV (reference sequence). CDR3 DNA sequence: TGTGCCAGCAGTGCTTCCCCCGGACAGTTTGGGGACGAGCAGTACTTC. Protein: CASSASPGQFGDEQYF.

V usage is TRBV6-5 and J usage is TRBJ2-1, with 8 bases aligning to TRBD1. The germline gives CDR1 MNHEY, CDR2 SVGAGI. The CDR3 totals 15 residues. V was pared by 6 bases and J by 0 bases, with 4 bases of the junction left unmatched. Here the CDR3 reads CASRNRGSSYNEQFF. DNA of the CDR3: TGTGCCAGCAGAAACAGGGGGAGCTCCTACAATGAGCAGTTCTTC.

This rearrangement joins TRBV4-1 to TRBJ1-1; the D gene is possibly TRBD1 (5 bases). Germline loops: CDR1 MGHRA, CDR2 YSYEKL. Between the trimmed V and J ends, which lost 4 bases and 0 bases, there was a span of 18 bases. CDR3 size: 17 residues. This CDR3 is CASSLGGALGMNTEAFF. In DNA form, the CDR3 reads TGCGCCAGCAGCCTAGGCGGGGCGCTGGGGATGAACACTGAAGCTTTCTTT.

The J gene is TRBJ1-5, the V gene TRBV25-1, with D possibly TRBD1 on 5 matching bases. The CDR3 covers 15 residues. Germline CDR1 reads MGHDK; CDR2 reads SYGVNS. Trimming cost V 3 bases and J 3 bases, with 12 bases left between them. CDR3 sequence: CASSDGGKPNQPQHF. The CDR3 bases are TGTGCCAGCAGTGACGGGGGAAAACCCAATCAGCCCCAGCATTTT.

This clone showed up just once. V usage is TRBV5-4 and J usage is TRBJ1-2; no reliable D call. Germline V CDR1 and CDR2: SGHNT, YYREEE (reference sequence). The CDR3 length is 12 residues. V lost 4 bases to trimming and J lost 8 bases, with 12 bases between them. The CDR3 DNA reads TGTGCCAGCAGCGACGGGTTGAACGGCTACACCTTC. Translation gives CASSDGLNGYTF.

The chain has TRBV5-6 and TRBJ2-7; D not certain. Germline values: CDR1 SGHDT, CDR2 YYEEEE. V was pared by 4 bases and J by 1 base, with 12 bases between. The CDR3 is 14 amino acids. The CDR3 protein is CASSPSVMSYEQYF. The CDR3 DNA reads as TGTGCCAGCAGCCCTAGTGTAATGTCCTACGAGCAGTACTTC.

This clone was counted a single time. The gene calls are TRBV19 and TRBJ1-4; perhaps TRBD1 as D (6 bases). V lost 6 bases and J 6 bases, leaving 14 bases between the germline ends. In germline, CDR1 is LNHDA, CDR2 SQIVND (reference sequence). The CDR3 has 14 residues. CDR3 loop: CASSGGGSDEKLFF. As DNA, the CDR3 is TGTGCCAGTAGCGGGGGGGGCTCGGATGAAAAACTGTTTTTT.

V gene TRBV3-1 (or the pseudogene TRBV3-2) combines with J gene TRBJ1-6; tentative D call: TRBD1 (5 bases). This CDR3 comprises 12 residues. The V gene's germline CDR1 is LGHDT and CDR2 YNNKEL (reference sequence). V shed 6 bases and J shed 7 bases, with 7 bases lying between them. The CDR3 bases are TGTGCCAGCAGTTCAGGGAATTCACCCCTCCACTTT. Its translation: CASSSGNSPLHF.

The CDR3, as DNA: TGTGCCAGCAGCCGCGACATGTATGGCTACACCTTC. As protein: CASSRDMYGYTF. The V call is TRBV12-3 or TRBV12-4, the J call TRBJ1-2; D gene uncertain. The V gene lost 6 bases and the J gene lost 5 bases, with 10 bases spanning the gap. This CDR3 spans 12 amino acids.

This sequence joins TRBV19 and TRBJ2-7; 9 nucleotides align to TRBD2. CDR1 LNHDA and CDR2 SQIVND come from the germline V gene (reference sequence). The CDR3 length is 13 residues. After removal of 2 bases from V and 6 bases from J, the junction contained 2 bases not matched to a gene. The CDR3 is CASSILAGSEQYF. The DNA for the CDR3 is TGTGCCAGTAGTATACTAGCGGGGAGCGAGCAGTACTTC. Combining the CDR3 with reference TRBV19 and TRBJ2-7 gives the whole variable domain DGGITQSPKYLFRKEGQNVTLSCEQNLNHDAMYWYRQDPGQGLRLIYYSQIVNDFQKGDIAEGYSVSREKKESFPLTVTSAQKNPTAFYLCASSILAGSEQYFGPGTRLTVT.

V is TRBV10-3 and J is TRBJ2-2; weak D call: TRBD2 (5 bases). Germline V lookup: CDR1 ENHRY, CDR2 SYGVKD. This CDR3 contains 12 residues. V shed 3 bases and J shed 14 bases, with 13 bases lying between them. CDR3: CAISDGGPALFF. The CDR3 region has the DNA TGTGCCATCAGTGATGGAGGCCCAGCCCTGTTTTTT.

A note on this clone: A read error may produce the germline difference seen at one junction end. V usage is TRBV10-1 and J usage is TRBJ2-3; D is perhaps TRBD2 (5 bases). CDR1 and CDR2 (germline): WNHNN, SYGVQD (reference sequence). This CDR3 is built from 14 residues. The CDR3 DNA reads as TGCGCCAGCAGTGAAAGGGTCGGGAAAGATGCGCAGTATTTT. It translates to CASSERVGKDAQYF.

The chain uses TRBV5-6 and TRBJ1-2; D is possibly TRBD1 (5 bases). V lost 5 bases and J 4 bases, leaving 15 bases between the germline ends. Germline CDR1 SGHDT, CDR2 YYEEEE. The CDR3 is 14 amino acids. Here the CDR3 reads CASRFSGSLYGYTF. Written as DNA, the CDR3 is TGTGCCAGCAGATTCTCAGGGTCTCTCTATGGCTACACCTTC.

The V call is TRBV3-1 (or the pseudogene TRBV3-2), the J call TRBJ1-2, with 7 positions matching TRBD1. CDR1 and CDR2 (germline): LGHDT, YNNKEL (reference sequence). The CDR3 consists of 16 residues. After removal of 1 base from V and 3 bases from J, the junction contained 8 bases not matched to a gene. This chain's CDR3 is CASSQVVGTAYYGYTF. Here the CDR3 DNA reads TGTGCCAGCAGCCAAGTAGTTGGGACAGCCTACTATGGCTACACCTTC.

This chain uses TRBV29-1 with TRBJ1-5, with a tentative D call TRBD1 (6 bases). Germline CDR1 SQVTM, CDR2 ANQGSEA. The CDR3 contains 12 residues. V gave up 6 bases and J gave up 5 bases, with 11 bases separating them. The CDR3 sequence: CSVRTADQPQHF. The DNA of the CDR3 is TGCAGCGTCCGGACAGCTGATCAGCCCCAGCATTTT.

This chain connects TRBV20-1 to TRBJ1-6, with unresolved D. Trimming took off 3 bases at V and 0 bases at J, with 18 bases between the two ends. CDR1 DFQATT and CDR2 SNEGSKA come from the germline V gene (reference sequence). CDR3 length equals 18 residues. The CDR3 reads CSASDLDLESSYNSPLHF. The CDR3, as DNA: TGCAGTGCTAGTGATTTAGACTTGGAAAGCTCCTATAATTCACCCCTCCACTTT.